This T cell receptor (beta chain) is from a study of T cell repertoires in cytomegalovirus infection. MiXCR, applied by TCRdb to the reads, yields one record per CDR3 protein. The sample lists about 310,000 distinct CDR3 sequences; roughly 25% were seen once. Trimming removed 5 bases from V and 1 base from J, with 12 bases in between. From germline, CDR1 is MNHEY and CDR2 SMNVEV (reference sequence). This CDR3 is built from 16 residues. As concerns this clonotype: Its cognate antigen is unknown.

The receptor was derived from a human donor in good health (CMV status not recorded). Some clones in this sample may be carry-over from other donors' samples. Material: cultured PBMCs, obtained from culture after CMV antigen stimulation. The chain uses TRBV27 and TRBJ2-6; no reliable D call. The CDR3 region is CASSPRWGSGANVLTF. The CDR3 DNA reads as TGTGCCAGCAGTCCCCGGTGGGGTTCTGGGGCCAACGTCCTGACTTTC.